This TCR beta chain emerged from a study of blood T cell repertoires in COVID-19. Study at large: The United States, Italy and Spain provided the acute and convalescent COVID-19 samples. Nucleic acid was either cDNA or gDNA, and it came from T cells, B-cell-depleted T cells, or PBMCs.

Original processing notes: Amplification of reference gene primers provided the estimated nucleated cell counts. The repertoire was sequenced with immunoSEQ multiplex PCR; TCRdb's copy has only in-frame clones and lacks some. V, J and clone size are those of that table, while D and trimming were read from the DNA. The profile shows around 180,000 clones, around 87% of them singletons. V was pared by 0 bases and J by 1 base, with 10 bases between. The CDR3 loop spans 15 amino acids. The germline gives CDR1 SGHRS, CDR2 YFSETQ. Sequenced sample: peripheral blood. The clonotype comes from a woman in her 30s with active or convalescent COVID-19. This rearrangement joins TRBV5-1 to TRBJ2-5; TRBD1 might be the D (5 bases). The CDR3 region has the DNA TGCGCCAGCAGCTTGGCCCAGGGAACCCAAGAGACCCAGTACTTC. It codes for CASSLAQGTQETQYF.